The T cell receptor beta chain under discussion was sequenced for a study of technical replicates of blood from a handful of donors. Sequencing used immunoSEQ multiplex PCR; TCRdb keeps in-frame clones, though not all of them. Of 80,000 to 100,000 clones in the sample, 90% to 97% were seen once. Germline CDR1 reads SNHLY; CDR2 reads FYNNEI. V gave up 5 bases and J gave up 4 bases, with 12 bases separating them. This CDR3 contains 13 residues. Input material: T cells isolated from PBMCs. This receptor was identified in a human donor in good health. The rearrangement joins TRBV2 to TRBJ2-7, with D perhaps TRBD2 (5 bases). The CDR3 spells CASSLGSGYEQYF. The CDR3 bases are TGTGCCAGCAGTCTTGGGAGTGGGTACGAGCAGTACTTC.